This is a list of T cell receptor beta chains from one sample in a study of long-term antiretroviral therapy in people with HIV. Clones were sequenced by immunoSEQ multiplex PCR, and TCRdb holds only the in-frame ones, with some missing. This table holds around 40,000 clones, 86% found once. The source was unsorted PBMCs, collected 0.1 years before starting antiretroviral therapy. The receptors originated from a woman in her forties or fifties with HIV. Both conserved end residues are part of each CDR3. A D gene is named only where the DNA matches it firmly. Clone size is stated in some rows and not others, as once, few, many or a class when expanded.

CDR3nt: TGTGCCAGCAGCGTAGAGGGTACCTCGGACTATGGCTACACCTTC; CDR3aa: CASSVEGTSDYGYTF; j_gene: TRBJ1-2; len: 15; d_gene: NA; abundance: NA; v_gene: TRBV9
CDR3nt: TGTGCCTGGAGACCCGCGCCCCGGCTCGTGTCCTACAATGAGCAGTTCTTC; CDR3aa: CAWRPAPRLVSYNEQFF; j_gene: TRBJ2-1; len: 17; d_gene: NA; abundance: NA; v_gene: TRBV30
CDR3nt: TGTGCCAGCAGTTTAGGCGGACAGGAATTGGAGACCCAGTACTTC; CDR3aa: CASSLGGQELETQYF; j_gene: TRBJ2-5; len: 15; d_gene: TRBD1; abundance: NA; v_gene: TRBV6-6
CDR3nt: TGTGCCAGTAGTCAGAGGGTCGGGGACACCGGGGAGCTGTTTTTT; CDR3aa: CASSQRVGDTGELFF; j_gene: TRBJ2-2; len: 15; d_gene: NA; abundance: few; v_gene: TRBV19
CDR3nt: TGTGCCAGCAGCCCCACGGGTACTAATGAAAAACTGTTTTTT; CDR3aa: CASSPTGTNEKLFF; j_gene: TRBJ1-4; len: 14; d_gene: NA; abundance: NA; v_gene: TRBV5-6
CDR3nt: TGCAGTGCGGGACAGGGCAATACGCAGTATTTT; CDR3aa: CSAGQGNTQYF; j_gene: TRBJ2-3; len: 11; d_gene: TRBD1; abundance: NA; v_gene: TRBV20-1
CDR3nt: TGTGCCAGCAGCCAGGAAACTAGCGGGAGCTACGAGCAGTACTTC; CDR3aa: CASSQETSGSYEQYF; j_gene: TRBJ2-7; len: 15; d_gene: TRBD2; abundance: NA; v_gene: TRBV4-2
CDR3nt: TGTGCCAGCAGCTTCGCGGCAGCCCAGCATTTT; CDR3aa: CASSFAAAQHF; j_gene: TRBJ1-5; len: 11; d_gene: NA; abundance: NA; v_gene: TRBV5-7
CDR3nt: TGTGCCAGCAGCTTAGAATTAGAGACTTCACCCCTCCACTTT; CDR3aa: CASSLELETSPLHF; j_gene: TRBJ1-6; len: 14; d_gene: NA; abundance: NA; v_gene: TRBV7-2
CDR3nt: TGTGCCAGCTCACGGACAGGGGGCAGTTGGCGAGAGACCCAGTACTTC; CDR3aa: CASSRTGGSWRETQYF; j_gene: TRBJ2-5; len: 16; d_gene: TRBD1; abundance: medium-sized; v_gene: TRBV18
CDR3nt: TGTGCCAGCAGCCCATTCCGACCTCAGGGGTATAGCAATCAGCCCCAGCATTTT; CDR3aa: CASSPFRPQGYSNQPQHF; j_gene: TRBJ1-5; len: 18; d_gene: NA; abundance: NA; v_gene: TRBV7-8
CDR3nt: TGTGCCAGCAGTTACTCGTCGGGGGGGAACTATGGCTACACCTTC; CDR3aa: CASSYSSGGNYGYTF; j_gene: TRBJ1-2; len: 15; d_gene: NA; abundance: NA; v_gene: TRBV6-5
CDR3nt: TGTGCCAGCAGCCTCCGGGTCTTGAACACTGAAGCTTTCTTT; CDR3aa: CASSLRVLNTEAFF; j_gene: TRBJ1-1; len: 14; d_gene: NA; abundance: NA; v_gene: TRBV5-5
CDR3nt: TGTGCCAGCAGGACGACAGAGAGCGTCATTGAGCAGTACTTC; CDR3aa: CASRTTESVIEQYF; j_gene: TRBJ2-7; len: 14; d_gene: NA; abundance: once; v_gene: TRBV6-6
CDR3nt: TGTGCCAGCAGTGTGGAGCGGGACAGGGTAGAGAGCTCCTATAATTCACCCCTCCACTTT; CDR3aa: CASSVERDRVESSYNSPLHF; j_gene: TRBJ1-6; len: 20; d_gene: TRBD1; abundance: NA; v_gene: TRBV2
CDR3nt: TGTGCCAGCAAGTATACTGGGGAGCTGTTTTTT; CDR3aa: CASKYTGELFF; j_gene: TRBJ2-2; len: 11; d_gene: NA; abundance: NA; v_gene: TRBV9
CDR3nt: TGTGCCAGCAGCCGCGGACTAAACCCTAGCACAGATACGCAGTATTTT; CDR3aa: CASSRGLNPSTDTQYF; j_gene: TRBJ2-3; len: 16; d_gene: NA; abundance: NA; v_gene: TRBV7-3
CDR3nt: TGTGCCAGCAGCCGAACCCCGGGAGGCTACACCTTC; CDR3aa: CASSRTPGGYTF; j_gene: TRBJ1-2; len: 12; d_gene: NA; abundance: NA; v_gene: TRBV5-4
CDR3nt: TGTGCCATCAGTGCCCGACTGGACGACCAGATTGAGCAGTTCTTC; CDR3aa: CAISARLDDQIEQFF; j_gene: TRBJ2-1; len: 15; d_gene: NA; abundance: NA; v_gene: TRBV10-3
CDR3nt: TGTGCCAGCAGCATCCAGGGGGGAGGGAATCAGCCCCAGCATTTT; CDR3aa: CASSIQGGGNQPQHF; j_gene: TRBJ1-5; len: 15; d_gene: TRBD1; abundance: NA; v_gene: TRBV7-2
CDR3nt: TGTGCCAGCAGCGTATCTCTTCCAGCGGGGGAAAGCTACAATGAGCAGTTCTTC; CDR3aa: CASSVSLPAGESYNEQFF; j_gene: TRBJ2-1; len: 18; d_gene: TRBD2; abundance: NA; v_gene: TRBV9
CDR3nt: TGTGCCAGCAGCCCGGCTTGGAGCGGGGGCCGCACAGATACGCAGTATTTT; CDR3aa: CASSPAWSGGRTDTQYF; j_gene: TRBJ2-3; len: 17; d_gene: TRBD2; abundance: NA; v_gene: TRBV5-6
CDR3nt: TGTGCCAGCAGTTCCCAACACCGAGGGGGCACTGAAGCTTTCTTT; CDR3aa: CASSSQHRGGTEAFF; j_gene: TRBJ1-1; len: 15; d_gene: NA; abundance: NA; v_gene: TRBV6-5
CDR3nt: TGTGCCAGCAGCTTAGGAGTTAATTCCGGATATGGCTACACCTTC; CDR3aa: CASSLGVNSGYGYTF; j_gene: TRBJ1-2; len: 15; d_gene: NA; abundance: NA; v_gene: TRBV7-9
CDR3nt: TGTGCCAGCAGCCAAGATGACAGGGTGGGCGATGGCTACACCTTC; CDR3aa: CASSQDDRVGDGYTF; j_gene: TRBJ1-2; len: 15; d_gene: TRBD1; abundance: NA; v_gene: TRBV14
CDR3nt: TGTGCCAGCTGGTCCGAGACTAATGAAAAACTGTTTTTT; CDR3aa: CASWSETNEKLFF; j_gene: TRBJ1-4; len: 13; d_gene: NA; abundance: once; v_gene: TRBV19
CDR3nt: TGTGCCATCAGTGAATTGGGGTTGGGGACAGATACGCAGTATTTT; CDR3aa: CAISELGLGTDTQYF; j_gene: TRBJ2-3; len: 15; d_gene: NA; abundance: NA; v_gene: TRBV10-3
CDR3nt: TGTGCCAGCGGCCGCGTGGGGCCCAATCAGCCCCAGCATTTT; CDR3aa: CASGRVGPNQPQHF; j_gene: TRBJ1-5; len: 14; d_gene: NA; abundance: few; v_gene: TRBV6-5
CDR3nt: TGTGCCAGCATGAGAACAGGGCATCGCTCTGGAAACACCATATATTTT; CDR3aa: CASMRTGHRSGNTIYF; j_gene: TRBJ1-3; len: 16; d_gene: NA; abundance: NA; v_gene: TRBV2
CDR3nt: TGTGCCAGCAGTTTATCGGTGCGGGGGGGCACAGATACGCAGTATTTT; CDR3aa: CASSLSVRGGTDTQYF; j_gene: TRBJ2-3; len: 16; d_gene: TRBD2; abundance: NA; v_gene: TRBV27
CDR3nt: TGTGCCAGCAGTGAAGCTCAGCTCCGACAGTACTTC; CDR3aa: CASSEAQLRQYF; j_gene: TRBJ2-7; len: 12; d_gene: NA; abundance: NA; v_gene: TRBV6-1
CDR3nt: TGTGCCAGCAGCGCCCTTGGGGACAGCTCCTACGAGCAGTACTTC; CDR3aa: CASSALGDSSYEQYF; j_gene: TRBJ2-7; len: 15; d_gene: TRBD1; abundance: NA; v_gene: TRBV9
CDR3nt: TGTGCCAGCAGTTTATTGGGACAGGGGGCTTACGAGCAGTACTTC; CDR3aa: CASSLLGQGAYEQYF; j_gene: TRBJ2-7; len: 15; d_gene: TRBD1; abundance: NA; v_gene: TRBV27
CDR3nt: TGTGCCAGCAGCTTAGAGACAGAGAACACTGAAGCTTTCTTT; CDR3aa: CASSLETENTEAFF; j_gene: TRBJ1-1; len: 14; d_gene: NA; abundance: NA; v_gene: TRBV11-1
CDR3nt: TGTGCCAGCAGCCCCGCGGGAAACACCATATATTTT; CDR3aa: CASSPAGNTIYF; j_gene: TRBJ1-3; len: 12; d_gene: NA; abundance: NA; v_gene: TRBV7-9
CDR3nt: TGCGCCAGCAGCTGGGGGACAGCGATGTACGAGCAGTACTTC; CDR3aa: CASSWGTAMYEQYF; j_gene: TRBJ2-7; len: 14; d_gene: TRBD1; abundance: few; v_gene: TRBV5-1
CDR3nt: TGTGCCAGCAGCATCAGACAGGTTACCTATGGCTACACCTTC; CDR3aa: CASSIRQVTYGYTF; j_gene: TRBJ1-2; len: 14; d_gene: NA; abundance: NA; v_gene: TRBV7-2
CDR3nt: TGTGCCACCGGCGGGCCAGGGGACCACACTGAAGCTTTCTTT; CDR3aa: CATGGPGDHTEAFF; j_gene: TRBJ1-1; len: 14; d_gene: NA; abundance: NA; v_gene: TRBV15
CDR3nt: TGTGCCAGCAGGCCTACGCTGAGACTGACAAACTATGGCTACACCTTC; CDR3aa: CASRPTLRLTNYGYTF; j_gene: TRBJ1-2; len: 16; d_gene: NA; abundance: few; v_gene: TRBV7-9
CDR3nt: TGTGCCAGCAGCTTAAGACAGGGGAACACCGGGGAGCTGTTTTTT; CDR3aa: CASSLRQGNTGELFF; j_gene: TRBJ2-2; len: 15; d_gene: TRBD1; abundance: once; v_gene: TRBV7-2
CDR3nt: TGCGCCAGCAGCCCCCGGGGAGGTAGCAATCAGCCCCAGCATTTT; CDR3aa: CASSPRGGSNQPQHF; j_gene: TRBJ1-5; len: 15; d_gene: NA; abundance: NA; v_gene: TRBV5-1
CDR3nt: TGTGCCAGCAGCTTAGGGCAGGGGAACACCGGGGAGCTGTTTTTT; CDR3aa: CASSLGQGNTGELFF; j_gene: TRBJ2-2; len: 15; d_gene: NA; abundance: few; v_gene: TRBV7-6
CDR3nt: TGCGCCAGCAGCTTGGGAGGGGGGAATTCACCCCTCCACTTT; CDR3aa: CASSLGGGNSPLHF; j_gene: TRBJ1-6; len: 14; d_gene: NA; abundance: NA; v_gene: TRBV5-1